Below, 32 T cell receptor beta chains from the same sample are listed, as sequenced in a study of T cells in Graves' hyperthyroidism and ophthalmopathy. RNA transcripts provided the source from which TCR beta CDR3 regions were amplified. An initial round of RT-PCR targeting the TCR CDR3 relied on the HTBI primer set. MiXCR, applied by TCRdb to the multiplex PCR reads, yields one record per CDR3 protein. The repertoire holds roughly 380,000 distinct CDR3 sequences, roughly 14% seen once, with under 25% in the top ten. Material: blood. Receptor source: a man aged 25 to 45 with Graves' hyperthyroidism that later progressed to Graves' ophthalmopathy.

This clonotype showed up many times. The V and J genes are TRBV2 and TRBJ2-1; D gene ambiguous. Trimming shortened V by 7 bases and J by 0 bases, and 13 bases separated the two germline ends. Germline V lookup: CDR1 SNHLY, CDR2 FYNNEI. This CDR3 contains 15 residues. CDR3 sequence (DNA): TGTGCCAGCACCCAAAGGTGGAGCTCCTACAATGAGCAGTTCTTC. Protein product: CASTQRWSSYNEQFF. The full variable domain, in which reference TRBV2 and TRBJ2-1 provide the parts outside the CDR3, is EPEVTQTPSHQVTQMGQEVILRCVPISNHLYFYWYRQILGQKVEFLVSFYNNEISEKSEIFDDQFSVERPDGSNFTLKIRSTKLEDSAMYFCASTQRWSSYNEQFFGPGTRLTVL.

CDR3 sequence (DNA): TGTGCCAGCAGCGTAGAAGGTGGAGGCGCTGGTAATTCACCCCTCCACTTT. Translation gives CASSVEGGGAGNSPLHF. The chain recombines TRBV9 with TRBJ1-6; D remains ambiguous. Deletions cut 0 bases from V and 6 bases from J, with 16 bases between. Germline values: CDR1 SGDLS, CDR2 YYNGEE. CDR3 length equals 17 residues. Supplemented by reference TRBV9 and TRBJ1-6, the full variable domain reads DSGVTQTPKHLITATGQRVTLRCSPRSGDLSVYWYQQSLDQGLQFLIQYYNGEERAKGNILERFSAQQFPDLHSELNLSSLELGDSALYFCASSVEGGGAGNSPLHFGNGTRLTVT.

This clonotype came up many times. The chain joins TRBV7-9 to TRBJ2-3; D gene uncertain. Between the trimmed V and J ends, which lost 7 bases and 2 bases, there was a span of 19 bases. The CDR3 covers 16 residues. Germline CDR1 SEHNR, CDR2 FQNEAQ (reference sequence). The CDR3 DNA is TGTGCCAGCAAAGGACCCGACGGACCTCTCACAGATACGCAGTATTTT. Translated: CASKGPDGPLTDTQYF.

This clonotype has just a few counts. The rearrangement links TRBV7-2 to TRBJ2-2; 11 bases match TRBD2. The CDR3 has 20 residues. V was clipped by 5 bases and J by 1 base; unmatched bases: 15. Germline lookup yields CDR1 SGHTA and CDR2 FQGNSA. The CDR3 DNA sequence: TGTGCCAGCAGCACTTCTAGCGGGGGGTTCCGAACCCTGAACACCGGGGAGCTGTTTTTT. Protein product: CASSTSSGGFRTLNTGELFF.

This clonotype was seen many times. CDR3 in DNA: TGCAGTGCTAGAGATTATCGAAGGCCAGATACGCAGTATTTT. Translated: CSARDYRRPDTQYF. The chain uses TRBV20-1 and TRBJ2-3; unclear D gene. This CDR3 has 14 amino acids. The germline gives CDR1 DFQATT, CDR2 SNEGSKA (reference sequence). V was clipped by 0 bases and J by 4 bases, with 11 bases between them.

The sample holds a few counts of this clonotype. The chain uses TRBV4-1 and TRBJ2-7; 14 bases align to TRBD2. The CDR3 covers 17 residues. Looked up from germline, CDR1 is MGHRA and CDR2 is YSYEKL. J gave up 2 bases and V 4 bases, and 7 bases lay outside the gene matches. The CDR3 DNA is TGCGCCAGCAGCCTCTTCGGACTAGCGGGGGGTGCCTACGAGCAGTACTTC. Its translation is CASSLFGLAGGAYEQYF.

This clonotype has a handful of counts. The chain is built from TRBV20-1 and TRBJ1-6, with D hard to call. The CDR3 spans 11 residues. Germline CDR1 and CDR2: DFQATT and SNEGSKA (reference sequence). The V and J ends lost 2 bases and 15 bases respectively, with 11 bases between them. The DNA for the CDR3 is TGCAGTGCTAGAAAAGGGTCCCTCCTCCACTTT. It specifies CSARKGSLLHF.

Ten or more counts support this clonotype. The rearrangement links TRBV18 to TRBJ1-1; no clear D. V gave up 1 base and J gave up 1 base, with 7 bases separating them. The V gene's germline CDR1 is KGHSH and CDR2 LQKENI. CDR3 length equals 14 residues. The CDR3 DNA sequence: TGTGCCAGCTCACCACAGGCCCCGAACACTGAAGCTTTCTTT. It translates to CASSPQAPNTEAFF.

This clonotype was seen repeatedly, ten times or more. CDR3 protein: CASRGATSNQPQHF. The DNA for the CDR3 is TGTGCCAGCCGAGGGGCCACCAGCAATCAGCCCCAGCATTTT. V gene TRBV12-3 or TRBV12-4 combines with J gene TRBJ1-5; D is possibly TRBD1 (5 bases). V shed 8 bases and J shed 1 base, with 12 bases lying between them. CDR3 length equals 14 residues.

The chain combines TRBV19 with TRBJ1-2, with D possibly matching TRBD1 (5 bases). The germline V gene has CDR1 LNHDA and CDR2 SQIVND (reference sequence). V was pared by 6 bases and J by 4 bases, with 12 bases between. This CDR3 region has 13 residues. The CDR3 region has the DNA TGTGCCAGTAGCACAGGATTCACCTATGGCTACACCTTC. It is translated as CASSTGFTYGYTF.

This clonotype was detected ten times or more. The V and J genes are TRBV27 and TRBJ1-4; TRBD1 might be the D (5 bases). This CDR3 is 19 amino acids long. V was pared by 5 bases and J by 0 bases, with 22 bases between. CDR1 and CDR2 (germline): MNHEY, SMNVEV (reference sequence). DNA of the CDR3: TGTGCCAGCAGTCCCCTCAGCAGGGCGCGGTGGGCAACTAATGAAAAACTGTTTTTT. Amino acid sequence: CASSPLSRARWATNEKLFF.

This clonotype has a count of ten or more. The chain combines TRBV7-9 with TRBJ1-5, with TRBD1 matching 7 bases. After removal of 6 bases from V and 3 bases from J, the junction contained 5 bases not matched to a gene. The CDR3 is 14 residues long. Per the germline V gene, CDR1 is SEHNR and CDR2 is FQNEAQ (reference sequence). The CDR3 spells CASSLTGVNQPQHF. CDR3 DNA sequence: TGTGCCAGCAGTTTAACAGGGGTCAATCAGCCCCAGCATTTT. The variable domain in full, with the rest retrieved from reference TRBV7-9 and TRBJ1-5, is DTGVSQNPRHKITKRGQNVTFRCDPISEHNRLYWYRQTLGQGPEFLTYFQNEAQLEKSRLLSDRFSAERPKGSFSTLEIQRTEQGDSAMYLCASSLTGVNQPQHFGDGTRLSIL.

At least ten counts were recorded for this clonotype. CDR3 nucleotides: TGTGCCAGCAGTGCAACAGGTTTCTCTGGAAACACCATATATTTT. Amino acid sequence: CASSATGFSGNTIYF. J is TRBJ1-3 and V is TRBV2; perhaps TRBD1 as D (5 bases). Trimming removed 4 bases at V and 0 bases at J, with 10 bases between. Germline V gene lookup returns CDR1 SNHLY and CDR2 FYNNEI. The CDR3 is made up of 15 amino acids.

The chain combines TRBV6-1 with TRBJ2-5, with D maybe TRBD1 (5 bases). Trimming removed 0 bases from V and 5 bases from J, with 7 bases in between. CDR3 size: 13 residues. Germline V lookup: CDR1 MNHNS, CDR2 SASEGT. The CDR3 DNA sequence: TGTGCCAGCAGTGAAGCCAGGGTGGAGACCCAGTACTTC. It specifies CASSEARVETQYF.

The chain employs TRBV4-2 and TRBJ1-6; D is unresolved. Trimming took 1 base from V and 8 from J, leaving 9 bases between them. Per the germline V gene, CDR1 is LGHNA and CDR2 is YNFKEQ. This CDR3 spans 14 amino acids. CDR3 residues: CASSQVRADSPLHF. As DNA, the CDR3 is TGTGCCAGCAGCCAAGTGAGGGCGGATTCACCCCTCCACTTT.

This rearrangement joins TRBV5-8 to TRBJ1-2; the match to TRBD1 covers 9 bases. Germline CDR1 reads SGHTS; CDR2 reads YDEGEE. CDR3 length: 15 amino acids. V lost 5 bases, J lost 4 bases, and 9 bases stayed unmatched. The CDR3 protein is CASSSLGQGTYGYTF. The CDR3 nucleotides read TGTGCCAGCAGTTCTCTGGGACAGGGAACCTATGGCTACACCTTC.

This clonotype was seen more than once but under ten times. The genes are TRBV5-8 and TRBJ1-6; D is possibly TRBD1 (5 bases). The V end lost 5 bases, the J end lost 9 bases, and 9 bases lay between the germline ends. The CDR3 covers 12 residues. The germline V gene has CDR1 SGHTS and CDR2 YDEGEE. The CDR3 loop reads CASSLGVSPLHF. In DNA, the CDR3 is TGTGCCAGCAGTCTAGGGGTTTCACCCCTCCACTTT.

DNA for the CDR3: TGCAGCGTCCTAGGGACAGGGAACACCGGGGAGCTGTTTTTT. Protein product: CSVLGTGNTGELFF. The rearrangement uses TRBV29-1 and TRBJ2-2; 8 positions match TRBD1. The CDR3 extends over 14 amino acids. V shed 6 bases, J shed 1 base, and the junction held 4 bases outside the gene matches. The V gene's germline CDR1 is SQVTM and CDR2 ANQGSEA.

This clonotype was found a few times. The CDR3 nucleotides are TGTGCCAGCTCACCACCGGGCTCCACGGCTTTCCAAGAGACCCAGTACTTC. This codes for CASSPPGSTAFQETQYF. The rearrangement joins TRBV18 to TRBJ2-5; D is ambiguous. The CDR3 has 17 residues. V was shortened by 0 bases and J by 1 base, with 15 bases between the two germline ends. The germline V gene encodes CDR1 KGHSH and CDR2 LQKENI.

CDR3 sequence: CASSFQPDRGNSPLHF. Here the CDR3 DNA reads TGCGCCAGCAGCTTCCAGCCGGACAGGGGGAATTCACCCCTCCACTTT. The J gene is TRBJ1-6, the V gene TRBV5-1, with 10 bases identical to TRBD1. Trimming removed 2 bases from V and 7 bases from J; junction bases left unmatched: 6. The CDR3 runs 16 residues. Germline assignment: CDR1 SGHRS and CDR2 YFSETQ.

In its sample, this clonotype was seen a few times. The chain recombines TRBV29-1 with TRBJ1-2; no definite D call. The CDR3 consists of 12 residues. The V end was cut by 6 bases, the J end by 4 bases, with 12 bases between. The germline CDR1 and CDR2 sequences are SQVTM and ANQGSEA. The CDR3 sequence: CSVAGSSYGYTF. CDR3 in DNA: TGCAGCGTCGCCGGGTCTTCCTATGGCTACACCTTC.

In the case of this clonotype: A much larger clone sits a single nucleotide away, making a read error possible. This chain connects TRBV20-1 to TRBJ1-5; 7 bases fit TRBD1. CDR3 length equals 16 residues. CDR1 is DFQATT, CDR2 SNEGSKA, per germline (reference sequence). The CDR3 DNA follows: TGCAGTGCTAGACCTCCCGGGACAGCTAGCAATCAGCCCCATCATTTT. It encodes CSARPPGTASNQPHHF.

This clonotype was picked up a small number of times. The CDR3 sequence: CASSLNAGRWEQYF. CDR3 in DNA: TGTGCCAGCAGTTTAAATGCAGGGAGATGGGAGCAGTACTTC. This rearrangement joins TRBV27 to TRBJ2-7; D may be TRBD1 or TRBD2 (5 bases each). This CDR3 comprises 14 residues. CDR1 and CDR2 (germline): MNHEY, SMNVEV (reference sequence). V was cut by 2 bases and J by 7 bases, with 15 bases left in between.

This sequence joins TRBV29-1 and TRBJ1-1; D is perhaps TRBD1 (5 bases). There are 13 residues in the CDR3. Germline CDR1 and CDR2: SQVTM and ANQGSEA. V was clipped by 8 bases and J by 0 bases, with 13 bases between them. The CDR3 sequence: CSFRRGLNTEAFF. The CDR3 nucleotides are TGCAGCTTTCGGCGGGGGTTGAACACTGAAGCTTTCTTT.

This clonotype was detected many times. The chain couples TRBV5-1 to TRBJ2-1; 11 bases line up with TRBD2. V gave up 4 bases and J gave up 13 bases; unmatched junction bases: 10. The CDR3 extends over 14 amino acids. Germline loops: CDR1 SGHRS, CDR2 YFSETQ. This chain's CDR3 is CASSVGTSGYNQFF. CDR3 nucleotide sequence: TGCGCCAGCAGCGTCGGGACTAGCGGCTACAATCAGTTCTTC. The variable domain in full, completed from reference TRBV5-1 and TRBJ2-1, reads KAGVTQTPRYLIKTRGQQVTLSCSPISGHRSVSWYQQTPGQGLQFLFEYFSETQRNKGNFPGRFSGRQFSNSRSEMNVSTLELGDSALYLCASSVGTSGYNQFFGPGTRLTVL.

This rearrangement joins TRBV7-2 to TRBJ1-5; D unresolved. Trimming cost V 3 bases and J 3 bases, with 6 bases left between them. CDR3 length equals 13 residues. The germline CDR1 and CDR2 sequences are SGHTA and FQGNSA. The CDR3 is CASSFSTNQPQHF. Written as DNA, the CDR3 is TGTGCCAGCAGCTTCAGCACCAATCAGCCCCAGCATTTT. Drawing the rest from reference TRBV7-2 and TRBJ1-5, the complete variable domain is GAGVSQSPSNKVTEKGKDVELRCDPISGHTALYWYRQSLGQGLEFLIYFQGNSAPDKSGLPSDRFSAERTGGSVSTLTIQRTQQEDSAVYLCASSFSTNQPQHFGDGTRLSIL.

This clonotype has more than one count but fewer than ten. The gene calls are TRBV20-1 and TRBJ1-1; TRBD1 aligns across 8 bases. The germline V gene encodes CDR1 DFQATT and CDR2 SNEGSKA (reference sequence). V lost 6 bases, J lost 10 bases, and 16 bases stayed unmatched. This CDR3 has 14 residues. The CDR3: CSAPEGQGSRAAFF. In nucleotides, the CDR3 is TGCAGTGCCCCCGAAGGACAGGGTTCCCGAGCAGCTTTCTTT.

The chain recombines TRBV14 with TRBJ1-6, with TRBD1 as a possible D gene (5 bases). The V gene's germline CDR1 is SGHDN and CDR2 FVKESK. V lost 0 bases to trimming and J lost 0 bases, with 12 bases between them. CDR3 length: 18 residues. CDR3 bases: TGTGCCAGCAGCCAAGAGGGACCCAAGAGCTCCTATAATTCACCCCTCCACTTT. As protein: CASSQEGPKSSYNSPLHF.

This CDR3 reads CASSAYTATNEKLFF. The CDR3 region has the DNA TGTGCCAGCAGTGCCTATACTGCAACTAATGAAAAACTGTTTTTT. V is TRBV27 and J is TRBJ1-4; no clear D. This CDR3 is built from 15 residues. Germline CDR1 is MNHEY and CDR2 is SMNVEV (reference sequence). The V and J ends lost 5 bases and 0 bases respectively, with 10 bases between them.

This clonotype was counted between two and nine times. The chain carries TRBV4-1 and TRBJ2-7, with 7 bases matching TRBD1. This CDR3 has 16 amino acids. From germline, CDR1 is MGHRA and CDR2 YSYEKL. J was trimmed by 2 bases and V by 0 bases; bases with no gene match: 7. In nucleotides, the CDR3 is TGCGCCAGCAGCCAAGATCCTGGACAGGCCGCCTACGAGCAGTACTTC. It translates to CASSQDPGQAAYEQYF.

In its sample, this clonotype was seen a few times. The chain employs TRBV9 and TRBJ2-1, with 9 bases matching TRBD2. The V gene's germline CDR1 is SGDLS and CDR2 YYNGEE. Trimming removed 0 bases from V and 5 bases from J; junction bases left unmatched: 6. This CDR3 comprises 16 residues. The CDR3 region is CASSVAGGGANNEQFF. CDR3 DNA: TGTGCCAGCAGCGTAGCAGGCGGGGGGGCCAACAATGAGCAGTTCTTC.

This clonotype was seen ten or more times. The chain combines TRBV5-1 with TRBJ2-2, with D possibly being TRBD1 or TRBD2 (5 bases each). Germline CDR1 reads SGHRS; CDR2 reads YFSETQ. The CDR3 runs 14 residues. V gave up 3 bases and J gave up 2 bases, with 8 bases separating them. In DNA, the CDR3 is TGCGCCAGCAGCTCCGGGGCCAACACCGGGGAGCTGTTTTTT. As protein: CASSSGANTGELFF.